This paragraph reports one TCR beta chain. This sample stems from a study of CD8 T cells in Susac syndrome. The RNA, 0.5 to 1 ug, was put through reverse transcription using random hexamers. TCRdb used MiXCR to reprocess the immunoSEQ multiplex PCR reads, holding one entry per CDR3 protein. The sample yields fewer than 80,000 distinct CDR3 sequences, approximately 94% seen once. From blood CD8+ and CD4+ T cells, TCR beta sequences were generated. V was shortened by 8 bases and J by 10 bases, with 18 bases between the two germline ends. This CDR3 contains 12 residues. Germline assignment: CDR1 SGHVS and CDR2 FQNEAQ.

Input material: CD8+ T cells from PBMCs. V and J are TRBV7-8 and TRBJ2-7; D tentatively fits TRBD1 or TRBD2 (5 bases each). The TCR originated in a human donor with Susac syndrome. The CDR3 DNA is TGTGCCAGCCAGCTTAGGGACGCGTATCAGTACTTC. Protein: CASQLRDAYQYF. Supplemented by reference TRBV7-8 and TRBJ2-7, the full variable domain reads GAGVSQSPRYKVAKRGQDVALRCDPISGHVSLFWYQQALGQGPEFLTYFQNEAQLDKSGLPSDRFFAERPEGSVSTLKIQRTQQEDSAVYLCASQLRDAYQYFGPGTRLTVT.